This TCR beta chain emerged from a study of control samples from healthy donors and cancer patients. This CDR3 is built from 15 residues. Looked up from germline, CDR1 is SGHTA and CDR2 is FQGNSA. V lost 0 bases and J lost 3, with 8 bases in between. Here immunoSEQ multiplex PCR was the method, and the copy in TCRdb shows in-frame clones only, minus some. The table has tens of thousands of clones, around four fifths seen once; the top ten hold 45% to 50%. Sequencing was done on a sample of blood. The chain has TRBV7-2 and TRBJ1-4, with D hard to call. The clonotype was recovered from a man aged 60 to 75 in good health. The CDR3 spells CASSLARAPNEKLFF. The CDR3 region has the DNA TGTGCCAGCAGCTTAGCTAGGGCCCCTAATGAAAAACTGTTTTTT.